A single sample is the source of the 32 T cell receptor beta chains below, sequenced in a study of blood T cell repertoires in COVID-19 (TCRdb year 2020). Libraries were built with the immunoSEQ multiplex PCR assay. TCRdb's version of the immuneACCESS table is confined to in-frame rearrangements and falls short of the full clone set. An unresolved V gene accounts for under half of the shortfall where checked; the remainder is of unknown origin. The sample table shows 160,000 or so clones, and around four fifths are seen once. Roughly 8% of the sample is taken by the ten largest. Input material: PBMCs or T cells enriched from blood (not recorded which). Source of these receptors: a woman between 45 and 65 years old who had recovered from COVID-19.

The chain recombines TRBV10-3 with TRBJ1-1; TRBD1 is a possible D gene (5 bases). Trimming cost V 6 bases and J 4 bases, with 6 bases left between them. Germline V CDR1 and CDR2: ENHRY, SYGVKD. This CDR3 is built from 11 residues. CDR3 DNA sequence: TGTGCCATCAGCCAGGGCACTGAAGCTTTCTTT. This translates into CAISQGTEAFF.

The sample holds one count of this clone. The gene calls are TRBV4-2 and TRBJ1-4; 8 bases agree with TRBD1. Germline V gives CDR1 LGHNA, CDR2 YNFKEQ. The J segment lost 7 bases and the V segment lost 0 bases, leaving 7 bases of the junction unmatched. This CDR3 has 16 amino acids. DNA of the CDR3: TGTGCCAGCAGCCAAGATCTGACAGGGGTTTTTGAAAAACTGTTTTTT. This gives the protein CASSQDLTGVFEKLFF.

This rearrangement joins TRBV7-2 to TRBJ2-1, with TRBD2 identical over 7 bases. CDR3 length: 13 residues. With V trimmed by 1 base and J by 8 bases, 2 bases remained unmatched. Germline CDR1 SGHTA, CDR2 FQGNSA. The CDR3 spells CASSLGAGDEQFF. The CDR3 region has the DNA TGTGCCAGCAGCTTAGGGGCGGGAGATGAGCAGTTCTTC.

The chain carries TRBV11-3 and TRBJ2-3; TRBD1 is a possible D gene (5 bases). The CDR3 sequence is 13 residues long. Trimming stripped 5 bases from V and 4 bases from J, with 10 bases between. The germline CDR1 and CDR2 sequences are SGHNT and YENEEA. Here the CDR3 reads CASSDSFADTQYF. DNA of the CDR3: TGTGCCAGCAGCGACAGCTTCGCAGATACGCAGTATTTT.

The rearrangement uses TRBV11-2 and TRBJ1-1; D is unresolved. V was shortened by 5 bases and J by 1 base, with 14 bases between the two germline ends. CDR3 length equals 15 residues. From germline, CDR1 is SGHAT and CDR2 FQNNGV. The CDR3 nucleotides are TGTGCCAGCAGCGCCCCCCGAAGCGGGAACACTGAAGCTTTCTTT. This translates into CASSAPRSGNTEAFF.

The chain employs TRBV19 and TRBJ1-1; D remains ambiguous. CDR3 length equals 13 residues. The V gene's germline CDR1 is LNHDA and CDR2 SQIVND (reference sequence). V lost 7 bases, J lost 1 base, and 10 bases lay in between. The DNA of the CDR3 is TGTGCCAGTACCAGTGGCAGGAACACTGAAGCTTTCTTT. This sequence encodes CASTSGRNTEAFF.

V and J are TRBV20-1 and TRBJ2-5, with 7 positions matching TRBD1. The V gene's germline CDR1 is DFQATT and CDR2 SNEGSKA (reference sequence). The junction had 0 bases not matched to a gene; V was cut back by 7 bases and J by 4 bases. The CDR3 is made up of 10 amino acids. The CDR3: CSGQGETQYF. CDR3 bases: TGCAGTGGACAGGGAGAGACCCAGTACTTC.

The V gene is TRBV7-6, the J gene TRBJ2-1, with D possibly TRBD1 on 5 matching bases. The CDR3 consists of 16 residues. The V gene's germline CDR1 is SGHVS and CDR2 FNYEAQ. Trimming took off 5 bases at V and 5 bases at J, with 19 bases between the two ends. The CDR3 DNA reads TGTGCCAGCAGCCTGATTATCACGCAGGGTAACAATGAGCAGTTCTTC. The encoded protein is CASSLIITQGNNEQFF.

The gene calls are TRBV11-3 and TRBJ2-1, with D perhaps TRBD2 (5 bases). V gave up 0 bases and J gave up 8 bases, with 11 bases separating them. The CDR3 contains 14 residues. Germline V gene lookup returns CDR1 SGHNT and CDR2 YENEEA. CDR3 sequence (DNA): TGTGCCAGCAGCTTAGATCAGACTACCCATGAGCAGTTCTTC. Translated: CASSLDQTTHEQFF.

The rearrangement links TRBV11-2 to TRBJ2-7; 9 bases are a match to TRBD1. The CDR3 is 13 amino acids. The junction had 3 bases not matched to a gene; V was cut back by 5 bases and J by 4 bases. The germline V gene has CDR1 SGHAT and CDR2 FQNNGV. The CDR3 nucleotides read TGTGCCAGCAGCCGGGACAGGGAGTACGAGCAGTACTTC. Residues: CASSRDREYEQYF.

This rearrangement joins TRBV19 to TRBJ1-5; D ambiguous. Trimming removed 7 bases from V and 3 bases from J, with 16 bases in between. This CDR3 is 15 amino acids long. Germline V gene sequence: CDR1 LNHDA, CDR2 SQIVND (reference sequence). The CDR3 DNA reads as TGTGCCAGTAAAGGCAGCGAACTAATCAATCAGCCCCAGCATTTT. This translates into CASKGSELINQPQHF.

A single count supports this clone. J is TRBJ2-7 and V is TRBV7-9, with a tentative D call TRBD1 (6 bases). Trimming pared 1 base from V and 3 bases from J, leaving 13 bases between. Germline V gene data show CDR1 as SEHNR and CDR2 as FQNEAQ (reference sequence). This CDR3 has 15 amino acids. The CDR3 nucleotides are TGTGCCAGCAGCTTAGTACCGGACAGACTCTACGAGCAGTACTTC. Translated: CASSLVPDRLYEQYF. Complete variable domain (other parts from reference TRBV7-9 and TRBJ2-7): DTGVSQNPRHKITKRGQNVTFRCDPISEHNRLYWYRQTLGQGPEFLTYFQNEAQLEKSRLLSDRFSAERPKGSFSTLEIQRTEQGDSAMYLCASSLVPDRLYEQYFGPGTRLTVT.

This sequence joins TRBV6-5 and TRBJ1-6; 9 nucleotides agree with TRBD1. Germline CDR1 and CDR2: MNHEY and SVGAGI. The CDR3 is 16 amino acids. The junction had 7 bases not matched to a gene; V was cut back by 0 bases and J by 10 bases. The CDR3 coding sequence is TGTGCCAGCAGTTACTCGACAGGGGGAGAAGGGTCACCCCTCCACTTT. Translating it yields CASSYSTGGEGSPLHF.

This clone has just one count. The genes are TRBV29-1 and TRBJ2-3, with 9 bases fitting TRBD1. The CDR3 spans 15 residues. Germline V lookup: CDR1 SQVTM, CDR2 ANQGSEA. With V trimmed by 1 base and J by 5 bases, 7 bases remained unmatched. The CDR3 nucleotides read TGCAGCGTTGAAGGTAGACAGGGGGTAAGAGATACGCAGTATTTT. It codes for CSVEGRQGVRDTQYF.

The chain couples TRBV28 to TRBJ2-5; possibly TRBD2 for D (5 bases). CDR3 length: 15 residues. The V gene's germline CDR1 is MDHEN and CDR2 SYDVKM. V was cut by 5 bases and J by 0 bases, with 13 bases left in between. The CDR3 DNA follows: TGTGCCAGCAGTAGCCTGGGAGCGGACCAAGAGACCCAGTACTTC. Encoded protein: CASSSLGADQETQYF.

The rearrangement uses TRBV28 and TRBJ1-3; no definite D call. The CDR3 has 16 amino acids. Trimming removed 5 bases from V and 4 bases from J, with 18 bases in between. Per germline, CDR1 MDHEN and CDR2 SYDVKM. Here the CDR3 reads CASSTPGRERGNTIYF. The CDR3 coding sequence is TGTGCCAGCAGTACCCCCGGGAGGGAGAGAGGAAACACCATATATTTT.

This clone was found once. The genes are TRBV5-1 and TRBJ2-1; D is possibly TRBD2 (6 bases). CDR1 is SGHRS, CDR2 YFSETQ, per germline. V lost 4 bases to trimming and J lost 8 bases, with 19 bases between them. This CDR3 has 15 residues. The CDR3 spells CASSPGLPPVDEQFF. The CDR3 DNA is TGCGCCAGCAGCCCCGGACTACCCCCAGTGGATGAGCAGTTCTTC.

This clone was picked up one time. The chain's CDR3 is CSVRGKGNTEAFF. Written as DNA, the CDR3 is TGCAGCGTAAGGGGCAAAGGGAACACTGAAGCTTTCTTT. This chain connects TRBV29-1 to TRBJ1-1, with D tentatively TRBD1 (5 bases). CDR1 is SQVTM and CDR2 is ANQGSEA in the germline V gene. V was trimmed by 6 bases and J by 1 base, leaving 12 bases between them. The CDR3 is 13 amino acids.

This sequence joins TRBV19 and TRBJ2-5, with 7 bases that match TRBD2. Germline CDR1 LNHDA, CDR2 SQIVND (reference sequence). With 5 bases clipped from V and 1 base from J, the junction kept 10 bases outside the gene matches. The CDR3 is made up of 16 amino acids. This chain's CDR3 is CASSLMGGSGQETQYF. The DNA for the CDR3 is TGTGCCAGTAGTCTCATGGGCGGGAGCGGCCAAGAGACCCAGTACTTC. Variable domain in full (rest from reference TRBV19 and TRBJ2-5): DGGITQSPKYLFRKEGQNVTLSCEQNLNHDAMYWYRQDPGQGLRLIYYSQIVNDFQKGDIAEGYSVSREKKESFPLTVTSAQKNPTAFYLCASSLMGGSGQETQYFGPGTRLLVL.

V and J are TRBV5-1 and TRBJ2-7; TRBD2 agrees at 10 bases. The CDR3 is 14 amino acids. The germline V gene encodes CDR1 SGHRS and CDR2 YFSETQ. The ends lost 0 bases at V and 7 bases at J; junction bases unmatched: 4. The CDR3 sequence is CASSLGLAGVEQYF. DNA for the CDR3: TGCGCCAGCAGCTTGGGGCTAGCGGGAGTTGAGCAGTACTTC. The full variable domain, its missing parts supplied by reference TRBV5-1 and TRBJ2-7, is KAGVTQTPRYLIKTRGQQVTLSCSPISGHRSVSWYQQTPGQGLQFLFEYFSETQRNKGNFPGRFSGRQFSNSRSEMNVSTLELGDSALYLCASSLGLAGVEQYFGPGTRLTVT.

The gene calls are TRBV11-2 and TRBJ2-1; D is perhaps TRBD2 (6 bases). The V and J ends lost 0 bases and 6 bases respectively, with 9 bases between them. Germline CDR1 reads SGHAT; CDR2 reads FQNNGV. The CDR3 runs to 14 residues. CDR3 protein: CASSLEATSNEQFF. The CDR3 nucleotides read TGTGCCAGCAGCTTAGAGGCGACTAGCAATGAGCAGTTCTTC.

This clone has a count of ten or more. Other nucleotide sequences from this sample produce the same CDR3. The chain couples TRBV9 to TRBJ2-2, with 10 bases lining up with TRBD2. Germline V gene lookup returns CDR1 SGDLS and CDR2 YYNGEE. Unmatched junction bases numbered 9, after V lost 1 base and J lost 6 bases. CDR3 length: 17 residues. The CDR3, as DNA: TGTGCCAGCAGCGTATCTGTGTCTAGCGGGAGTTCCGGGGAGCTGTTTTTT. Its translation is CASSVSVSSGSSGELFF.

The rearrangement uses TRBV7-8 and TRBJ2-7, with a tentative D call TRBD1 (5 bases). The CDR3 spans 14 residues. Between the trimmed V and J ends, which lost 5 bases and 0 bases, there was a span of 11 bases. Per the germline V gene, CDR1 is SGHVS and CDR2 is FQNEAQ. The CDR3 here is CASSRQPTSYEQYF. CDR3 sequence (DNA): TGTGCCAGCAGCAGACAGCCGACCTCCTACGAGCAGTACTTC.

V gene TRBV19 combines with J gene TRBJ1-5; D is unresolved. Trimming cost V 2 bases and J 3 bases, with 14 bases left between them. The CDR3 length is 16 residues. CDR1 is LNHDA and CDR2 is SQIVND in the germline V gene (reference sequence). The CDR3 DNA follows: TGTGCCAGTAGTATAAGCGGCAGCTCACCCAATCAGCCCCAGCATTTT. It translates to CASSISGSSPNQPQHF.

V gene TRBV7-9 combines with J gene TRBJ2-7, with D unclear. Germline CDR1 and CDR2: SEHNR and FQNEAQ (reference sequence). Trimming removed 4 bases at V and 6 bases at J, with 13 bases between. This CDR3 spans 13 amino acids. CDR3 amino acids: CASSYGFPGEQYF. The CDR3 DNA reads TGTGCCAGCAGCTACGGGTTTCCCGGCGAGCAGTACTTC.

The chain couples TRBV5-4 to TRBJ2-1, with TRBD2 matching over 10 bases. Looked up from germline, CDR1 is SGHNT and CDR2 is YYREEE (reference sequence). Trimming removed 1 base from V and 10 bases from J; junction bases left unmatched: 5. This CDR3 is built from 14 residues. CDR3 amino acids: CASSLWGLANEQFF. The CDR3 region has the DNA TGTGCCAGCAGCTTGTGGGGACTAGCGAACGAGCAGTTCTTC.

The chain uses TRBV18 and TRBJ2-5; the D gene is possibly TRBD2 (6 bases). CDR1 and CDR2 (germline): KGHSH, LQKENI. The CDR3 runs 15 residues. V lost 6 bases and J 7 bases, leaving 21 bases between the germline ends. The CDR3 DNA reads as TGTGCCAGCTCGGCGGGGCTGAGAGGTGTGGGGACCCAGTACTTC. This translates into CASSAGLRGVGTQYF.

The genes are TRBV12-3 or TRBV12-4 and TRBJ2-5; perhaps TRBD2 as D (5 bases). V was pared by 6 bases and J by 1 base, with 9 bases between. There are 13 residues in the CDR3. This CDR3 is CASRRGRQETQYF. In DNA, the CDR3 is TGTGCCAGCAGAAGAGGGCGCCAAGAGACCCAGTACTTC.

The V and J genes are TRBV18 and TRBJ1-2, with D hard to call. This CDR3 has 14 residues. The germline V gene encodes CDR1 KGHSH and CDR2 LQKENI. V lost 6 bases to trimming and J lost 0 bases, with 11 bases between them. CDR3 bases: TGTGCCAGCTCCCCCGGGAGCACTAACTATGGCTACACCTTC. It codes for CASSPGSTNYGYTF. The whole variable domain, remainder taken from reference TRBV18 and TRBJ1-2, is NAGVMQNPRHLVRRRGQEARLRCSPMKGHSHVYWYRQLPEEGLKFMVYLQKENIIDESGMPKERFSAEFPKEGPSILRIQQVVRGDSAAYFCASSPGSTNYGYTFGSGTRLTVV.

The rearrangement links TRBV6-5 to TRBJ2-2, with TRBD1 matching 7 bases. Germline V gives CDR1 MNHEY, CDR2 SVGAGI. V lost 6 bases to trimming and J lost 6 bases; unmatched junction nucleotides: 7. The CDR3 extends over 14 amino acids. CDR3 residues: CASRRTGSPGELFF. The CDR3 DNA is TGTGCCAGCAGACGGACAGGTTCCCCCGGGGAGCTGTTTTTT.

V and J are TRBV2 and TRBJ2-3, with D possibly matching TRBD2 (7 bases). The germline gives CDR1 SNHLY, CDR2 FYNNEI. The CDR3 length is 15 residues. The V gene lost 7 bases and the J gene lost 2 bases, with 16 bases spanning the gap. CDR3 sequence reads: CASTGAGVPTDTQYF. In DNA, the CDR3 is TGTGCCAGCACGGGGGCGGGGGTCCCCACAGATACGCAGTATTTT.

The rearrangement joins TRBV24-1 to TRBJ1-5; TRBD1 matches 9 bases. Germline assignment: CDR1 KGHDR and CDR2 SFDVKD. The CDR3 loop spans 18 amino acids. V was pared by 8 bases and J by 0 bases, with 13 bases of the junction left unmatched. Written as DNA, the CDR3 is TGTGCCACCACTCATACAGGGGGCCCCGAGTATAGCAATCAGCCCCAGCATTTT. Translated: CATTHTGGPEYSNQPQHF.